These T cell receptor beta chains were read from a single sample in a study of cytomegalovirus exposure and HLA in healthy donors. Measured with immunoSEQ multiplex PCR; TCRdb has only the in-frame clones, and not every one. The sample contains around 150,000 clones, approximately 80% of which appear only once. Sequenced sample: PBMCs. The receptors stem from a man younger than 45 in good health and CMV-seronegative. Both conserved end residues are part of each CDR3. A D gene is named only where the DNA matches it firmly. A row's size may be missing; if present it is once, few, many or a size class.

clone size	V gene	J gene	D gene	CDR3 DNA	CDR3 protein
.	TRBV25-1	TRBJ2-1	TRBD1	TGTGCCAGCAGTGCGACAGGGGGCAAAAGCCCCCACAATGAGCAGTTCTTC	CASSATGGKSPHNEQFF
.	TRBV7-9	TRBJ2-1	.	TGTGCCAGCAGCTCCAGCAGGTCGCGGGTGAATGAGCAGTTCTTC	CASSSSRSRVNEQFF
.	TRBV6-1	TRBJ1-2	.	TGTGCCAGCAGCTTACAGGGTCACGGCTACACCTTC	CASSLQGHGYTF
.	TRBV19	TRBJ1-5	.	TGTGCCAGTAGTTCCATGGCAGACAATCAGCCCCAGCATTTT	CASSSMADNQPQHF
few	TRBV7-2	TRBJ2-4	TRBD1	TGTGCCAGCAGCTCCTGGGGGGGACAGGGTGGCATTCAGTACTTC	CASSSWGGQGGIQYF
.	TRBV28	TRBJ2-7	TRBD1	TGTGCCAGCATCCCGAGGGGACAGGGTGGCTACGAGCAGTACTTC	CASIPRGQGGYEQYF
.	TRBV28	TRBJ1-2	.	TGTGCCAGCAGCCTGGGGGGAGGGACTTATGGCTACACCTTC	CASSLGGGTYGYTF
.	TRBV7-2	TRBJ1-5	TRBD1	TGTGCCAGCAGCAGGGACAGGGGCGAGGGCAATCAGCCCCAGCATTTT	CASSRDRGEGNQPQHF
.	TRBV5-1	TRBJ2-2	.	TGCGCCAGCAGCTTGGCCGGGAATTATCGGTCCGGGGAGCTGTTTTTT	CASSLAGNYRSGELFF
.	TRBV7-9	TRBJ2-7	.	TGTGCCAGCAGCTTAGCATTTTTAAGTTACGAGCAGTACTTC	CASSLAFLSYEQYF
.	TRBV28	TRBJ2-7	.	TGTGCCAGCAGTTTAGGGCTTCTCTACGAGCAGTACTTC	CASSLGLLYEQYF
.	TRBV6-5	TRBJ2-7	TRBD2	TGTGCCAGCAGTTACGTCGGTAGCGGGAGGCTGTACGAGCAGTACTTC	CASSYVGSGRLYEQYF
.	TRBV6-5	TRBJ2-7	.	TGTGCCATCGCGGCAGGGACCTACGAGCAGTACTTC	CAIAAGTYEQYF
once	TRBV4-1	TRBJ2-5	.	TGCGCCAGCAGCGTCCCGCAGGAGACCCAGTACTTC	CASSVPQETQYF
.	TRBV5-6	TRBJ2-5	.	TGTGCCAGCAGCTTGGGGGACGGGGGACTTTGGGAGACCCAGTACTTC	CASSLGDGGLWETQYF
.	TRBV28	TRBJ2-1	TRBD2	TGTGCCAGCAGTCCCCCTCTAGCGGGAGGGGGGTGGCAGTTCTTC	CASSPPLAGGGWQFF
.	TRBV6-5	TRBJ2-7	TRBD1	TGTGCCAGCAGTTATCCCGGGACAGGGGACGAGCAGTACTTC	CASSYPGTGDEQYF
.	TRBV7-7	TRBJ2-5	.	TGTGCTAGCAGCCTAGGGGGGGGAGAGACCCAGTACTTC	CASSLGGGETQYF
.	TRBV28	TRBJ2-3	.	TGTGCCAGCAGTTCCCAAGGGGTAGAAACAGATACGCAGTATTTT	CASSSQGVETDTQYF
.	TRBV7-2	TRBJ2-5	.	TGTGCCAGCAGCGCGGGACAGCGTCAAGAGACCCAGTACTTC	CASSAGQRQETQYF